This TCR beta chain was obtained from a study of cytomegalovirus exposure and HLA in healthy donors (dated by TCRdb to 2017 to 2019). Broadly, across the study: According to a later analysis, one platform produced both the 110 or so validation repertoires and the 666 repertoires of the first cohort. The study aimed to test whether signatures of past pathogen exposure could be identified by cataloging public T cell receptors. In addition to the first cohort of around 670 subjects, a separate validation cohort of 130 or so different subjects was used. The study combined high-throughput TCR immunosequencing, statistical association of individual TCRs with disease status, and machine learning to predict cytomegalovirus infection status.

Of note for this clone: There is no known antigen for this receptor. No base-level quality is on record; no much larger clone is a single base apart.

The CDR3 runs 18 residues from the cysteine to the phenylalanine. The sequence is cut down to CDR3 DNA, 54 bases in frame from base 1. V loses 3 bases, J loses 0 bases, and the germline ends lie 18 bases apart. For CDR1 and CDR2, the germline V gene lists SQVTM and ANQGSEA. Library preparation employed the immunoSEQ multiplex PCR assay. Regarding the original processing steps: A statistical classification framework was built to diagnose cytomegalovirus status from the catalog of TCR beta chain sequences. The source is immuneACCESS, and TCRdb retained only in-frame sequences with V and J called. Part of the clones is not carried over; for the studies checked, unresolved V genes explain less than half of this, and the remainder is unexplained. V, J and clone size derive from that table, while D and trimming were established from the DNA sequence. This sample is represented by approximately 220,000 clones; around 80% of them were singletons. The ten largest clones add up to roughly 13% of the sample.

Donors formed part of the validation cohort, which comprised 120 subjects and was distinct from the first cohort of some 700 subjects. On the study overall, not on this receptor specifically: While some public TCRs were present in many individuals, most TCR sequences turned up only very rarely across donors. All 120 or so repertoires were used to score co-occurrence in the validation cohort in a later analysis, because that analysis had no HLA typing for the cohort. Subsequent analysis determined that TCRs grouped into clusters in the first cohort also showed a tendency toward co-occurrence across the approximately 110 validation repertoires, and about 94% of cluster scores exceeded 0. In vitro tests confirmed that a few of the cytomegalovirus-associated TCR beta chains recognize cytomegalovirus antigens. The study gave a list of 150 to 200 TCR beta chains associated with cytomegalovirus. The authors suggested that the approach could potentially be generalized to other disease states and immunological phenotypes. In both the original and validation cohorts, the classifier was reported to diagnose cytomegalovirus status with high specificity and sensitivity.

Source material: PBMCs. This TCR was sampled from a woman under 40 in good health and CMV-seropositive. The chain links TRBV29-1 with TRBJ2-6; TRBD2 is perhaps the D gene, given 6 matching bases. This receptor has the CDR3 CSVEARDSLGSGANVLTF. The nucleotide sequence reads as follows: TGCAGCGTTGAGGCTCGGGACTCACTGGGCTCTGGGGCCAACGTCCTGACTTTC.